Each of the 30 T cell receptor beta chains below was sequenced from the same sample in a study of blood T cell repertoires in COVID-19. The data were produced by immunoSEQ multiplex PCR, yet TCRdb's version contains in-frame clones alone and is incomplete. Among around 100,000 clones listed, more than 75% were seen once. Sequencing was performed on peripheral blood. All receptors come from a man aged 55 to 70 with active or convalescent COVID-19.

This chain connects TRBV11-3 to TRBJ1-1; no definite D call. The CDR3 consists of 13 residues. V was clipped by 4 bases and J by 1 base, with 7 bases between them. In germline, CDR1 is SGHNT, CDR2 YENEEA. CDR3 protein: CASSYEQNTEAFF. For the CDR3, the DNA is TGTGCCAGCAGCTACGAACAGAACACTGAAGCTTTCTTT.

This sequence joins TRBV3-1 (or the pseudogene TRBV3-2) and TRBJ2-5; 10 nucleotides match TRBD2. There are 14 residues in the CDR3. V was clipped by 4 bases and J by 5 bases; unmatched bases: 4. In germline, CDR1 is LGHDT, CDR2 YNNKEL (reference sequence). The CDR3 coding sequence is TGTGCCAGCAGCCCTAGCGGGAGTAGCGAGACCCAGTACTTC. Protein sequence: CASSPSGSSETQYF.

The V gene is TRBV6-9, the J gene TRBJ1-4; 9 nucleotides agree with TRBD1. Trimming cost V 0 bases and J 8 bases; bases outside gene matches: 7. Germline-derived CDR1 and CDR2 are MNHGY and SVAAGI. The CDR3 is made up of 16 amino acids. The CDR3 region has the DNA TGTGCCAGCAGTTATTCAACAGGGGGCGAGAGCGAAAAACTGTTTTTT. As protein: CASSYSTGGESEKLFF.

The V and J genes are TRBV6-5 and TRBJ2-1, with D maybe TRBD1 (6 bases). The V gene's germline CDR1 is MNHEY and CDR2 SVGAGI. This CDR3 comprises 15 residues. Trimming stripped 5 bases from V and 6 bases from J, with 17 bases between. The CDR3 bases are TGTGCCAGCAGTCCCTGGGCAGGGGTACCCAATGAGCAGTTCTTC. Protein sequence: CASSPWAGVPNEQFF.

The chain links TRBV6-5 to TRBJ2-7; TRBD1 aligns across 8 bases. The CDR3 is 15 amino acids. Looked up from germline, CDR1 is MNHEY and CDR2 is SVGAGI. Trimming removed 7 bases from V and 5 bases from J; junction bases left unmatched: 13. CDR3 loop: CASISGQGFIHEQYF. The CDR3, as DNA: TGTGCCAGCATCTCAGGACAGGGTTTCATCCACGAGCAGTACTTC.

This clone has more than one count but fewer than ten. The chain joins TRBV2 to TRBJ1-1, with D perhaps TRBD1 (6 bases). V lost 5 bases and J lost 5, with 15 bases in between. CDR3 size: 14 residues. Germline loops: CDR1 SNHLY, CDR2 FYNNEI. CDR3 sequence reads: CASSTTGSRTEAFF. The CDR3 DNA reads as TGTGCCAGCAGTACTACAGGGTCGCGGACTGAAGCTTTCTTT. The full variable domain, rest sourced from reference TRBV2 and TRBJ1-1, is EPEVTQTPSHQVTQMGQEVILRCVPISNHLYFYWYRQILGQKVEFLVSFYNNEISEKSEIFDDQFSVERPDGSNFTLKIRSTKLEDSAMYFCASSTTGSRTEAFFGQGTRLTVV.

The J gene is TRBJ1-6, the V gene TRBV19; 7 positions agree with TRBD1. The ends lost 3 bases at V and 10 bases at J; junction bases unmatched: 3. From germline, CDR1 is LNHDA and CDR2 SQIVND (reference sequence). This CDR3 spans 13 amino acids. CDR3 bases: TGTGCCAGTAGTATGCAGGGGGAATCACCCCTCCACTTT. Protein product: CASSMQGESPLHF.

The chain combines TRBV7-9 with TRBJ2-3; possible D gene TRBD2, 6 bases. Germline V CDR1 and CDR2: SEHNR, FQNEAQ (reference sequence). Trimming cost V 8 bases and J 4 bases, with 13 bases left between them. CDR3 length equals 13 residues. The CDR3: CASDNREPDTQYF. The CDR3 bases are TGTGCCAGCGATAACCGGGAGCCAGATACGCAGTATTTT.

The chain is built from TRBV7-2 and TRBJ1-6, with D possibly being TRBD1 (5 bases). The CDR3 extends over 14 amino acids. Germline CDR1 and CDR2: SGHTA and FQGNSA. V lost 7 bases and J lost 5, with 12 bases in between. The CDR3 DNA reads TGTGCCAGCACCCCTGGGGCCCATAATTCACCCCTCCACTTT. Its translation is CASTPGAHNSPLHF.

This clone was seen once. The chain couples TRBV5-5 to TRBJ1-2; TRBD1 matches 10 bases. The V gene end was trimmed by 0 bases and the J gene end by 4 bases; junction bases not matched to a gene: 9. Germline-derived CDR1 and CDR2 are SGHKS and YYEKEE (reference sequence). This CDR3 contains 17 residues. The CDR3 nucleotides are TGTGCCAGCAGCTTGGAGGGGACAGGGGCCCCTATCTATGGCTACACCTTC. It yields the protein CASSLEGTGAPIYGYTF.

The V gene is TRBV7-2, the J gene TRBJ2-7, with D possibly matching TRBD1 (5 bases). The CDR3 contains 14 residues. V dropped 1 base and J dropped 4 bases, with 11 bases sitting between them. CDR1 and CDR2 (germline): SGHTA, FQGNSA. CDR3 in DNA: TGTGCCAGCAGCTTAGGTCCAGGGCCTTACGAGCAGTACGTC. This encodes CASSLGPGPYEQYV.

The rearrangement uses TRBV29-1 and TRBJ1-4; a possible D gene is TRBD1 (5 bases). The V gene lost 7 bases and the J gene lost 0 bases, with 15 bases spanning the gap. Germline loops: CDR1 SQVTM, CDR2 ANQGSEA. This CDR3 spans 15 amino acids. The CDR3 DNA reads TGCAGCGCTCATCAGGGTATTTCAACTAATGAAAAACTGTTTTTT. It specifies CSAHQGISTNEKLFF.

The chain recombines TRBV9 with TRBJ2-1; perhaps TRBD1 as D (6 bases). The CDR3 sequence is 16 residues long. Trimming shortened V by 4 bases and J by 8 bases, and 22 bases separated the two germline ends. The germline CDR1 and CDR2 sequences are SGDLS and YYNGEE. CDR3 in amino acids: CASSPRGGPSIHEQFF. CDR3 sequence (DNA): TGTGCCAGCAGCCCCCGTGGGGGCCCTTCAATTCATGAGCAGTTCTTC.

This chain links TRBV9 with TRBJ2-2, with 8 bases lining up with TRBD2. V lost 2 bases to trimming and J lost 7 bases; unmatched junction nucleotides: 10. Germline lookup yields CDR1 SGDLS and CDR2 YYNGEE. This CDR3 is 16 amino acids long. CDR3 in DNA: TGTGCCAGCAGCGTTACTAGCGGACCTATAGGCGGGGAGCTGTTTTTT. It yields the protein CASSVTSGPIGGELFF.

Remarks on this clone: The same CDR3 arises from other DNA sequences in this sample as well. This chain joins TRBV5-4 and TRBJ2-5; the match to TRBD2 covers 7 bases. This CDR3 has 15 residues. Losses at the gene ends were 0 bases for V and 2 bases for J; bases not matched to a gene: 4. Germline V lookup: CDR1 SGHNT, CDR2 YYREEE (reference sequence). CDR3 nucleotides: TGTGCCAGCAGCTTGGGACTAGCAGAACAAGAGACCCAGTACTTC. It yields the protein CASSLGLAEQETQYF. Using reference TRBV5-4 and TRBJ2-5 for the parts outside the CDR3, the full variable domain is ETGVTQSPTHLIKTRGQQVTLRCSSQSGHNTVSWYQQALGQGPQFIFQYYREEENGRGNFPPRFSGLQFPNYSSELNVNALELDDSALYLCASSLGLAEQETQYFGPGTRLLVL.

The chain couples TRBV7-2 to TRBJ2-1; 10 nucleotides agree with TRBD2. Germline V gene sequence: CDR1 SGHTA, CDR2 FQGNSA. J gave up 3 bases and V 8 bases, and 1 base lay outside the gene matches. The CDR3 is made up of 13 amino acids. This CDR3 reads CASGLADYNEQFF. CDR3 DNA sequence: TGTGCCAGCGGACTAGCGGACTACAATGAGCAGTTCTTC.

In its sample, this clone was seen once. The chain couples TRBV5-4 to TRBJ1-2; D gene uncertain. CDR1 is SGHNT and CDR2 is YYREEE in the germline V gene (reference sequence). This CDR3 region has 12 residues. Trimming removed 1 base at V and 4 bases at J, with 5 bases between. CDR3 protein: CASSLSGYGYTF. CDR3 coding DNA: TGTGCCAGCAGCTTGTCGGGCTATGGCTACACCTTC.

The rearrangement uses TRBV7-9 and TRBJ2-1; D not certain. The germline CDR1 and CDR2 sequences are SEHNR and FQNEAQ (reference sequence). CDR3 size: 12 residues. V was trimmed by 1 base and J by 8 bases, leaving 6 bases between them. The CDR3 spells CASSLVPDEQFF. CDR3 nucleotides: TGTGCCAGCAGCTTAGTGCCGGATGAGCAGTTCTTC.

This clone turned up a few times. The gene calls are TRBV10-1 and TRBJ2-5, with TRBD2 as a possible D gene (5 bases). The germline V and J ends were trimmed by 0 bases and 4 bases, with 9 bases remaining between them. The length of the CDR3 is 14 residues. Germline lookup yields CDR1 WNHNN and CDR2 SYGVQD (reference sequence). In DNA form, the CDR3 reads TGCGCCAGCAGTGAGTCGTCTCGGGGAGAGACCCAGTACTTC. It translates to CASSESSRGETQYF.

The chain is built from TRBV7-9 and TRBJ1-1; no clear D gene. The CDR3 sequence is 14 residues long. V dropped 5 bases and J dropped 1 base, with 11 bases sitting between them. CDR1 and CDR2 from the germline V gene are SEHNR and FQNEAQ (reference sequence). CDR3 protein: CASSLGSGNTEAFF. CDR3 DNA sequence: TGTGCCAGCAGCCTGGGTTCGGGGAACACTGAAGCTTTCTTT.

V is TRBV9 and J is TRBJ1-2; weak D call: TRBD1 (6 bases). This CDR3 spans 13 amino acids. V lost 3 bases to trimming and J lost 8 bases, with 14 bases between them. CDR1 and CDR2 (germline): SGDLS, YYNGEE. For the CDR3, the DNA is TGTGCCAGCAGCGAGATAGGGGGAGAAGGCTACACCTTC. It is translated as CASSEIGGEGYTF.

The V and J genes are TRBV6-5 and TRBJ1-1, with 9 nucleotides matching TRBD1. The CDR3 is 13 amino acids. Trimming took 0 bases from V and 11 from J; bases not matched to a gene: 4. CDR1 and CDR2 (germline): MNHEY, SVGAGI. CDR3 bases: TGTGCCAGCAGTTACTCAGGGACAGGGCACGCTTTCTTT. It specifies CASSYSGTGHAFF.

The chain combines TRBV7-7 with TRBJ2-3; 7 bases match TRBD1. Trimming removed 1 base from V and 5 bases from J; junction bases left unmatched: 3. CDR1 SSHAT and CDR2 FNYEAQ come from the germline V gene (reference sequence). The CDR3 is 14 residues long. CDR3 amino acids: CASSLGTGLDTQYF. The CDR3 region has the DNA TGTGCCAGCAGCTTAGGGACAGGTCTAGATACGCAGTATTTT.

The V gene is TRBV7-7, the J gene TRBJ2-5; 13 bases agree with TRBD2. The germline CDR1 and CDR2 sequences are SSHAT and FNYEAQ (reference sequence). The CDR3 has 15 amino acids. The V gene end was trimmed by 5 bases and the J gene end by 5 bases; junction bases not matched to a gene: 5. CDR3 sequence reads: CASSAGLAGKETQYF. The CDR3, as DNA: TGTGCCAGCAGCGCGGGACTAGCGGGAAAGGAGACCCAGTACTTC. Complete variable domain (other parts from reference TRBV7-7 and TRBJ2-5): GAGVSQSPRYKVTKRGQDVTLRCDPISSHATLYWYQQALGQGPEFLTYFNYEAQPDKSGLPSDRFSAERPEGSISTLTIQRTEQRDSAMYRCASSAGLAGKETQYFGPGTRLLVL.

The rearrangement uses TRBV6-5 and TRBJ1-1, with D possibly being TRBD1 (5 bases). The CDR3 is 13 residues long. The V gene lost 2 bases and the J gene lost 3 bases, with 7 bases spanning the gap. Germline V gene lookup returns CDR1 MNHEY and CDR2 SVGAGI. The DNA for the CDR3 is TGTGCCAGCAGTTACACACAGGACACTGAAGCTTTCTTT. Translating it yields CASSYTQDTEAFF.

The J gene is TRBJ2-2, the V gene TRBV3-1 (or the pseudogene TRBV3-2); D unclear. Trimming cost V 3 bases and J 6 bases, with 5 bases left between them. In germline, CDR1 is LGHDT, CDR2 YNNKEL (reference sequence). The CDR3 is made up of 12 amino acids. CDR3 coding DNA: TGTGCCAGCAGCCAGGCCTCCGGGGAGCTGTTTTTT. Amino acids: CASSQASGELFF.

This rearrangement joins TRBV5-1 to TRBJ2-3, with D unresolved. The CDR3 is 15 amino acids. V gave up 0 bases and J gave up 4 bases, with 12 bases separating them. Looked up from germline, CDR1 is SGHRS and CDR2 is YFSETQ. The CDR3 here is CASSLEGIQADTQYF. The CDR3 coding sequence is TGCGCCAGCAGCTTGGAAGGTATTCAGGCAGATACGCAGTATTTT.

This sequence joins TRBV11-2 and TRBJ1-6, with unresolved D. V was clipped by 5 bases and J by 6 bases, with 2 bases between them. CDR1 and CDR2 from the germline V gene are SGHAT and FQNNGV. The CDR3 contains 11 residues. CDR3 in amino acids: CASSLNSPLHF. The CDR3 bases are TGTGCCAGCAGCCTTAATTCACCCCTCCACTTT.

This clone was counted a single time. This chain links TRBV18 with TRBJ2-7, with 13 bases identical to TRBD2. Trimming removed 5 bases from V and 6 bases from J; junction bases left unmatched: 7. CDR1 KGHSH and CDR2 LQKENI come from the germline V gene. The CDR3 loop spans 15 amino acids. The CDR3 is CASSAGLAGSLEQYV. For the CDR3, the DNA is TGTGCCAGCTCAGCGGGACTAGCGGGATCCCTCGAGCAGTACGTC.

Here the CDR3 reads CASSGGTSNNEQFF. In DNA form, the CDR3 reads TGTGCCAGCTCAGGAGGGACTAGCAACAATGAGCAGTTCTTC. The V and J genes are TRBV18 and TRBJ2-1; 9 positions agree with TRBD2. This CDR3 comprises 14 residues. V dropped 5 bases and J dropped 5; count of bases not matched to a gene: 4. Germline V gives CDR1 KGHSH, CDR2 LQKENI.